A single sample is the source of the 16 T cell receptor beta chains below, sequenced in a study of blood T cell repertoires in COVID-19. Assay: immunoSEQ multiplex PCR; the TCRdb copy retains only in-frame clones and omits some. Of over 50,000 clones listed, just over 85% are singletons. What was sequenced was peripheral blood. The receptors come from a man between 65 and 85 years old with active COVID-19.

This chain connects TRBV6-2 or TRBV6-3 to TRBJ2-1; 8 bases align to TRBD2. The CDR3 length is 17 residues. Germline V gives CDR1 MNHEY, CDR2 SVGEGT. The V and J ends lost 0 bases and 0 bases, in that order; junction bases with no gene match: 4. The CDR3 nucleotides are TGTGCCAGCAGTTACTCGGAGCGGGGGAGCTCCTACAATGAGCAGTTCTTC. Translation gives CASSYSERGSSYNEQFF.

The V gene is TRBV11-1, the J gene TRBJ2-1; 8 bases match TRBD2. The CDR3 covers 17 residues. The germline gives CDR1 SGHAT, CDR2 FQDESV (reference sequence). The trim removed 0 bases at V and 6 bases at J, leaving 10 bases unmatched. CDR3 bases: TGTGCCAGCAGCTTAGCTGGTCGGGGGGGCTTTTTCAATGAGCAGTTCTTC. Its protein product is CASSLAGRGGFFNEQFF.

The chain carries TRBV12-2 and TRBJ1-2; the D segment call TRBD1 is taken from the table without a DNA check. TRBV12-2 is termed a pseudogene. The CDR3 sequence is 18 residues long. Here the CDR3 DNA reads TGTGCAAGTCGCTTAGCTTTGGACAGGCCCCACGACCTGTATGGCTACACCTTC. Amino acid sequence: CASRLALDRPHDLYGYTF.

The gene calls are TRBV7-2 and TRBJ2-1, with D perhaps TRBD1 (6 bases). The CDR3 has 14 residues. From germline, CDR1 is SGHTA and CDR2 FQGNSA. V was shortened by 5 bases and J by 5 bases, with 13 bases between the two germline ends. The CDR3 reads CASSPGQGHNEQFF. For the CDR3, the DNA is TGTGCCAGCAGCCCGGGGCAGGGGCACAATGAGCAGTTCTTC.

This clone came up a few times. J is TRBJ2-6 and V is TRBV19; D not certain. Germline lookup yields CDR1 LNHDA and CDR2 SQIVND (reference sequence). CDR3 length: 15 amino acids. V was cut by 1 base and J by 4 bases, with 8 bases left in between. The CDR3 loop reads CASSIGSAGANVLTF. Here the CDR3 DNA reads TGTGCCAGTAGTATAGGCAGTGCAGGGGCCAACGTCCTGACTTTC.

V usage is TRBV18 and J usage is TRBJ2-5, with D maybe TRBD1 (5 bases). V was cut by 4 bases and J by 1 base, with 13 bases left in between. The CDR3 has 15 residues. The V gene's germline CDR1 is KGHSH and CDR2 LQKENI. The DNA of the CDR3 is TGTGCCAGCTCACGCCCGACAGCAAGCCAAGAGACCCAGTACTTC. It is translated as CASSRPTASQETQYF.

This clone was detected only a few times. At one boundary the junction diverges from the germline segment, which might be a read error. The V and J genes are TRBV7-9 and TRBJ1-2, with D possibly being TRBD1 (6 bases). Germline CDR1 SEHNR, CDR2 FQNEAQ (reference sequence). The CDR3 has 10 amino acids. The CDR3 DNA follows: TGTGCCAGCAGCTGGGCGGGGGCCCTCTTC. Translation: CASSWAGALF.

CDR3 loop: CASSEGVGDYEQYF. The CDR3 nucleotides read TGTGCCAGCTCAGAGGGGGTGGGGGACTACGAGCAGTACTTC. The chain employs TRBV18 and TRBJ2-7, with a tentative D call TRBD1 (6 bases). The germline V gene has CDR1 KGHSH and CDR2 LQKENI. V was pared by 5 bases and J by 3 bases, with 14 bases between. The CDR3 extends over 14 amino acids.

The chain is built from TRBV3-1 (or the pseudogene TRBV3-2) and TRBJ2-5; 14 bases map to TRBD2. Germline V lookup: CDR1 LGHDT, CDR2 YNNKEL (reference sequence). The V gene end was trimmed by 4 bases and the J gene end by 3 bases; junction bases not matched to a gene: 4. CDR3 length: 16 amino acids. CDR3 sequence: CASSPRTSGGKETQYF. In nucleotides, the CDR3 is TGTGCCAGCAGCCCAAGGACTAGCGGGGGGAAAGAGACCCAGTACTTC.

The chain employs TRBV7-9 and TRBJ2-5; TRBD2 is a possible D gene (5 bases). The germline V and J ends were trimmed by 3 bases and 1 base, with 9 bases remaining between them. Germline V gives CDR1 SEHNR, CDR2 FQNEAQ (reference sequence). This CDR3 comprises 14 residues. The CDR3 DNA sequence: TGTGCCAGCAGCTTTCTGGCGGGCCAAGAGACCCAGTACTTC. This sequence encodes CASSFLAGQETQYF. The variable domain in full, completed from reference TRBV7-9 and TRBJ2-5, reads DTGVSQNPRHKITKRGQNVTFRCDPISEHNRLYWYRQTLGQGPEFLTYFQNEAQLEKSRLLSDRFSAERPKGSFSTLEIQRTEQGDSAMYLCASSFLAGQETQYFGPGTRLLVL.

The gene calls are TRBV27 and TRBJ2-3; maybe TRBD1 (5 bases). This CDR3 has 15 amino acids. Germline V gene data show CDR1 as MNHEY and CDR2 as SMNVEV (reference sequence). V was trimmed by 0 bases and J by 4 bases, leaving 11 bases between them. The DNA of the CDR3 is TGTGCCAGCAGTTTATCAAGTGGGGCCCCAGATACGCAGTATTTT. Residues: CASSLSSGAPDTQYF.

The chain uses TRBV11-3 and TRBJ2-5; 10 nucleotides align to TRBD2. The CDR3 has 16 residues. The V segment lost 4 bases and the J segment 2 bases; nucleotides outside the gene matches: 7. Germline CDR1 and CDR2: SGHNT and YENEEA. CDR3 DNA sequence: TGTGCCAGCAGCTCTACCCCAGCGGGGGGGCAAGAGACCCAGTACTTC. Its protein is CASSSTPAGGQETQYF.

The gene calls are TRBV6-2 or TRBV6-3 and TRBJ1-1; D unresolved. Germline V gene lookup returns CDR1 MNHEY and CDR2 SVGEGT. This CDR3 has 14 residues. The ends were cut back, 2 bases at V and 5 bases at J, with 12 bases in the middle. The CDR3 DNA is TGTGCCAGCAGTTACGGAGGCCCCGGGACTGAAGCTTTCTTT. Translating gives CASSYGGPGTEAFF.

The chain links TRBV4-3 to TRBJ2-7, with 11 bases that match TRBD2. Germline CDR1 LGHNA, CDR2 YSLEER. This CDR3 comprises 16 residues. Trimming at V came to 1 base and at J to 0 bases, leaving 2 bases not matched to a gene. The CDR3 protein is CASSQVTSGDSYEQYF. The CDR3 DNA reads TGCGCCAGCAGCCAAGTGACTAGCGGGGACTCCTACGAGCAGTACTTC.

This chain connects TRBV4-2 to TRBJ2-2; TRBD2 matches at 8 bases. Trimming removed 0 bases from V and 6 bases from J; junction bases left unmatched: 9. The CDR3 covers 17 residues. Germline assignment: CDR1 LGHNA and CDR2 YNFKEQ. In nucleotides, the CDR3 is TGTGCCAGCAGCCAAGATGCGTCCCGGGGGGGCCCCGGGGAGCTGTTTTTT. Translation: CASSQDASRGGPGELFF.

The V call is TRBV4-1, the J call TRBJ2-4; 8 nucleotides align to TRBD2. CDR1 and CDR2 from the germline V gene are MGHRA and YSYEKL. The length of the CDR3 is 16 residues. Trimming removed 1 base from V and 4 bases from J; junction bases left unmatched: 6. This CDR3 is CASSQVVTSGKNIQYF. CDR3 nucleotides: TGCGCCAGCAGCCAAGTCGTAACTAGCGGAAAAAACATTCAGTACTTC.